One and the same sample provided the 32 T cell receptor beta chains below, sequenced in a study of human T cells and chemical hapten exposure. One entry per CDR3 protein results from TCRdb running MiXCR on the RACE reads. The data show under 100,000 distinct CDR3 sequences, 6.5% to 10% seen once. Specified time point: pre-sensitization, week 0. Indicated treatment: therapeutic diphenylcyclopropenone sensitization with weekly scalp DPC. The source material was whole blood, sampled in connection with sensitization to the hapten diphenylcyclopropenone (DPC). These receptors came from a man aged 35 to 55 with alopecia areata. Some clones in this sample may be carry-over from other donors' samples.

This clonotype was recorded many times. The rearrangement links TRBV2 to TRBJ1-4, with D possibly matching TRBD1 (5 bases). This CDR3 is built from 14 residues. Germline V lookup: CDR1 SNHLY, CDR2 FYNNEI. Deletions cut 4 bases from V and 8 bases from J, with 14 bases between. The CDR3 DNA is TGTGCCAGCAGTGTGGGGACCACCGAGGAAAAACTGTTTTTT. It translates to CASSVGTTEEKLFF. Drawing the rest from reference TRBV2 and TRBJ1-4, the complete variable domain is EPEVTQTPSHQVTQMGQEVILRCVPISNHLYFYWYRQILGQKVEFLVSFYNNEISEKSEIFDDQFSVERPDGSNFTLKIRSTKLEDSAMYFCASSVGTTEEKLFFGSGTQLSVL.

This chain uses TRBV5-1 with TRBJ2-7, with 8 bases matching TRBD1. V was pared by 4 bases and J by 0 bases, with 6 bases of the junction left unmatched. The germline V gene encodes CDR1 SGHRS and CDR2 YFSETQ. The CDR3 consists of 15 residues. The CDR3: CASSPGQGLSYEQYV. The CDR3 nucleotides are TGCGCCAGCAGCCCTGGACAGGGTCTCTCCTACGAGCAGTACGTC.

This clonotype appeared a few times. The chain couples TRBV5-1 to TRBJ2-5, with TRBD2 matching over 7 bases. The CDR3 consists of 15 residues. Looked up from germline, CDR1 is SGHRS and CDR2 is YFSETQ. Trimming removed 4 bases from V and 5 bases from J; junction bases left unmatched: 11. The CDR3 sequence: CASSKRPAGVETQYF. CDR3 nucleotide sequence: TGCGCCAGCAGCAAACGGCCGGCGGGAGTGGAGACCCAGTACTTC. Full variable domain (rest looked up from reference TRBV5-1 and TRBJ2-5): KAGVTQTPRYLIKTRGQQVTLSCSPISGHRSVSWYQQTPGQGLQFLFEYFSETQRNKGNFPGRFSGRQFSNSRSEMNVSTLELGDSALYLCASSKRPAGVETQYFGPGTRLLVL.

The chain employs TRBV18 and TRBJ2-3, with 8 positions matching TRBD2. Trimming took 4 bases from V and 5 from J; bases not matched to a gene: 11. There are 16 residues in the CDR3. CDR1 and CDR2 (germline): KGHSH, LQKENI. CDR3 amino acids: CASSLVAGGRGDTQYF. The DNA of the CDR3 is TGTGCCAGCTCACTCGTTGCGGGAGGCCGGGGAGATACGCAGTATTTT.

CDR3 coding DNA: TGTGCCAGCAGCTTAGGGTCGAACCAAGAGACCCAGTACTTC. Translation: CASSLGSNQETQYF. The V and J genes are TRBV7-8 and TRBJ2-5; D is ambiguous. V gave up 1 base and J gave up 0 bases, with 6 bases separating them. The CDR3 extends over 14 amino acids. From germline, CDR1 is SGHVS and CDR2 FQNEAQ.

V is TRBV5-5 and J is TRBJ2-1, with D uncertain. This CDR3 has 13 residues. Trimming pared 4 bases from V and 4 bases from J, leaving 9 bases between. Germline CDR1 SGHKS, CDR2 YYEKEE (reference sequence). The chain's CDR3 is CASSPDGYNEQFF. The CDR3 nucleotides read TGTGCCAGCAGCCCCGACGGATACAATGAGCAGTTCTTC.

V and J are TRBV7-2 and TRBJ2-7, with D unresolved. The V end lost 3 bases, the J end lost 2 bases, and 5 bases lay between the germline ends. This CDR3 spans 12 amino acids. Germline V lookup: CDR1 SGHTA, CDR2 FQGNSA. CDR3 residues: CASSLPTYEQYF. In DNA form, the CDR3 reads TGTGCCAGCAGCTTGCCTACCTACGAGCAGTACTTC.

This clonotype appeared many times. The CDR3 nucleotides read TGCAGTGCTAGAGATCTTAGGGCTAGCGGGATCTACGAGCAGTACTTC. This gives the protein CSARDLRASGIYEQYF. The chain employs TRBV20-1 and TRBJ2-7; 9 bases line up with TRBD2. CDR3 length: 16 residues. The V gene's germline CDR1 is DFQATT and CDR2 SNEGSKA (reference sequence). V was pared by 0 bases and J by 3 bases, with 9 bases of the junction left unmatched.

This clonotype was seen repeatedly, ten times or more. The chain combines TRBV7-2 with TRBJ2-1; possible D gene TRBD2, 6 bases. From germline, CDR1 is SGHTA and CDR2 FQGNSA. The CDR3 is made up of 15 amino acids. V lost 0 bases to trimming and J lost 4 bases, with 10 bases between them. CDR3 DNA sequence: TGTGCCAGCAGCTTAGCGGGAGGAAGGTACAATGAGCAGTTCTTC. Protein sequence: CASSLAGGRYNEQFF.

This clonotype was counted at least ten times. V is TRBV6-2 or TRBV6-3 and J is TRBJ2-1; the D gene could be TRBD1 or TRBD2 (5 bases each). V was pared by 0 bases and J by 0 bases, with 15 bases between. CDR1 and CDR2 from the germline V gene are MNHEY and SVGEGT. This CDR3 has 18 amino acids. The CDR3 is CASSYSAGTASSYNEQFF. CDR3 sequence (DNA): TGTGCCAGCAGTTACTCCGCCGGGACGGCGAGCTCCTACAATGAGCAGTTCTTC.

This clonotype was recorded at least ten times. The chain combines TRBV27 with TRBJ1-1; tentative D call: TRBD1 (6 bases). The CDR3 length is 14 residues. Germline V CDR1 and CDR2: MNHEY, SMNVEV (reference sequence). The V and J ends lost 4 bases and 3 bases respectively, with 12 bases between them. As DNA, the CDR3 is TGTGCCAGCAGTTCACTCAGGGGATACACTGAAGCTTTCTTT. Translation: CASSSLRGYTEAFF.

CDR3 region: CASSDLGGGGNYGYTF. The CDR3 DNA follows: TGTGCCAGCAGTGACCTCGGGGGGGGCGGAAACTATGGCTACACCTTC. V usage is TRBV25-1 and J usage is TRBJ1-2; possibly TRBD1 for D (6 bases). The CDR3 consists of 16 residues. Germline-derived CDR1 and CDR2 are MGHDK and SYGVNS. V lost 3 bases and J 2 bases, leaving 16 bases between the germline ends.

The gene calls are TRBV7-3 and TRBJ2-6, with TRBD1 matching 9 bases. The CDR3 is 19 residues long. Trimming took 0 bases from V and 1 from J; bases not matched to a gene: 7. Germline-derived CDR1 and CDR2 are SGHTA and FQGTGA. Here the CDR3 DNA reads TGTGCCAGCAGCTTAACTACGGACAGGGGCTTTTCTGGGGCCAACGTCCTGACTTTC. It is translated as CASSLTTDRGFSGANVLTF.

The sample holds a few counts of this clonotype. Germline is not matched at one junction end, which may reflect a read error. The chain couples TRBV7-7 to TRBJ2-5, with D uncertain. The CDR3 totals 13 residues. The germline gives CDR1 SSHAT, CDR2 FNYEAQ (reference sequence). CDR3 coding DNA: TGTGCTAGCAGCTTAGAGAGACAAGAGACCCAGTACTTC. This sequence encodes CASSLERQETQYF. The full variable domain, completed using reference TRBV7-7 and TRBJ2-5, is GAGVSQSPRYKVTKRGQDVTLRCDPISSHATLYWYQQALGQGPEFLTYFNYEAQPDKSGLPSDRFSAERPEGSISTLTIQRTEQRDSAMYRCASSLERQETQYFGPGTRLLVL.

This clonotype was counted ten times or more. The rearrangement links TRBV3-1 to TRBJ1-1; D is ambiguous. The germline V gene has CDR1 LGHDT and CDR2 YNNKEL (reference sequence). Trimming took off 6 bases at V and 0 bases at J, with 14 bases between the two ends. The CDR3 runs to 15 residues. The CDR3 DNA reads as TGTGCCAGCAGAGCCGGGAACTTTATGAACACTGAAGCTTTCTTT. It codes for CASRAGNFMNTEAFF. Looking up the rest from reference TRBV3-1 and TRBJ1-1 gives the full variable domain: DTAVSQTPKYLVTQMGNDKSIKCEQNLGHDTMYWYKQDSKKFLKIMFSYNNKELIINETVPNRFSPKSPDKAHLNLHINSLELGDSAVYFCASRAGNFMNTEAFFGQGTRLTVV.

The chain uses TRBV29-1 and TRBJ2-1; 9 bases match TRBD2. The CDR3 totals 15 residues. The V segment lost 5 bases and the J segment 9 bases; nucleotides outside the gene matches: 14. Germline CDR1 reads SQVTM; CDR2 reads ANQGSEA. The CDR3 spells CSVSVRLAVEGEQFF. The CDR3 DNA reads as TGCAGCGTTTCGGTAAGACTAGCGGTCGAGGGTGAGCAGTTCTTC.

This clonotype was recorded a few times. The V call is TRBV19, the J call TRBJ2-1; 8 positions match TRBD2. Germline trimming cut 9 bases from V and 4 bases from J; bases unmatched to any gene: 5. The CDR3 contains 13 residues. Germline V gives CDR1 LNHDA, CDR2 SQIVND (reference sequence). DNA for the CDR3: TGTGCCAGCGCGACTAGCGAGTACAATGAGCAGTTCTTC. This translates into CASATSEYNEQFF.

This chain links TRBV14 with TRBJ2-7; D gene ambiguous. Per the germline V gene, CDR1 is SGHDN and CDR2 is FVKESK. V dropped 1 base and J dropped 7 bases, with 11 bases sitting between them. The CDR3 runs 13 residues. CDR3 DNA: TGTGCCAGCAGCCAAGTCGGGCTTGGGGAGCAGTACGTC. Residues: CASSQVGLGEQYV.

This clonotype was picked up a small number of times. The CDR3 bases are TGTGCCAGCAGCCAGGGACAGAACACCGGGGAGCTGTTTTTT. This codes for CASSQGQNTGELFF. The chain recombines TRBV14 with TRBJ2-2; D might be TRBD1 (6 bases). V was shortened by 3 bases and J by 1 base, with 6 bases between the two germline ends. The CDR3 loop spans 14 amino acids. Germline V gene data show CDR1 as SGHDN and CDR2 as FVKESK.

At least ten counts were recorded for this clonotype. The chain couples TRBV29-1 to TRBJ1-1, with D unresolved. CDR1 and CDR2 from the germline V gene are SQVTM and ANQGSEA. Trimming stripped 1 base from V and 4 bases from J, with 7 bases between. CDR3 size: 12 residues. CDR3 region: CSVEAGITEAFF. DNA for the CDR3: TGCAGCGTTGAAGCCGGGATCACTGAAGCTTTCTTT.

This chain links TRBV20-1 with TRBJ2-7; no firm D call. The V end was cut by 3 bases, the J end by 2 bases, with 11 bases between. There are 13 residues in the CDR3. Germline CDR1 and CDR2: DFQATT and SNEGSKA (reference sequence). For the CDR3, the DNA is TGCAGTGCTAGGATGGGTACTACCTACGAGCAGTACTTC. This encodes CSARMGTTYEQYF.

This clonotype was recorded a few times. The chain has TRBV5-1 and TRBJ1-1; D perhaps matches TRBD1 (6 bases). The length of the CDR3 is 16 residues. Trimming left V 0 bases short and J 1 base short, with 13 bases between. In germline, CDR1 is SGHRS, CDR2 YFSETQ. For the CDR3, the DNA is TGCGCCAGCAGCTTGGAGTGGGGGCCGCGGAACACTGAAGCTTTCTTT. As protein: CASSLEWGPRNTEAFF. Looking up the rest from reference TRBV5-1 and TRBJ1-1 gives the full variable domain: KAGVTQTPRYLIKTRGQQVTLSCSPISGHRSVSWYQQTPGQGLQFLFEYFSETQRNKGNFPGRFSGRQFSNSRSEMNVSTLELGDSALYLCASSLEWGPRNTEAFFGQGTRLTVV.

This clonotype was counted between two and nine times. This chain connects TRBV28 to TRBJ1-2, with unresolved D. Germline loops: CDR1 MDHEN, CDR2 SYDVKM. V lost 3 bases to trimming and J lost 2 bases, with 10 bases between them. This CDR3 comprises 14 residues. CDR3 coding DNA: TGTGCCAGCAGTTTGGAGGATCTGAACTATGGCTACACCTTC. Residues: CASSLEDLNYGYTF.

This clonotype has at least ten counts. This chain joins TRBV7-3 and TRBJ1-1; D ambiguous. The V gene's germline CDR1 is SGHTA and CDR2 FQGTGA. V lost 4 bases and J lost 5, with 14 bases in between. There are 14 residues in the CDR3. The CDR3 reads CASSSSPGITEAFF. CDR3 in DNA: TGTGCCAGCAGCTCAAGTCCCGGGATTACTGAAGCTTTCTTT.

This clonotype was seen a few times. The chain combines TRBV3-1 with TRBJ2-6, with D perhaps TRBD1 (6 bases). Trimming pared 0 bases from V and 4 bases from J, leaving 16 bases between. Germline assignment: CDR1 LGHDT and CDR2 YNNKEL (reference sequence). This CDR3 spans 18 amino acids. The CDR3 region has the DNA TGTGCCAGCAGCCAAGAATTGCTGGGGGCAAGCGGGGCCAACGTCCTGACTTTC. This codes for CASSQELLGASGANVLTF.

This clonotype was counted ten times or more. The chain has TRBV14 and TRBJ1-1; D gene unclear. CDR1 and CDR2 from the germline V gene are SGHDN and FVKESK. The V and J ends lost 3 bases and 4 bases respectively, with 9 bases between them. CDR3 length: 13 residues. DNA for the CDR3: TGTGCCAGCAGCCACCGTAGCGGCACTGAAGCTTTCTTT. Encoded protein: CASSHRSGTEAFF.

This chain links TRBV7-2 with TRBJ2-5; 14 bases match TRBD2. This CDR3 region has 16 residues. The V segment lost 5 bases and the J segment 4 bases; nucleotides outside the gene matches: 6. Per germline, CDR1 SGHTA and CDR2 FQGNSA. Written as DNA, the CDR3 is TGTGCCAGCAGCCCGGGACTAGCGGGAGAGTCAGAGACCCAGTACTTC. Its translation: CASSPGLAGESETQYF.

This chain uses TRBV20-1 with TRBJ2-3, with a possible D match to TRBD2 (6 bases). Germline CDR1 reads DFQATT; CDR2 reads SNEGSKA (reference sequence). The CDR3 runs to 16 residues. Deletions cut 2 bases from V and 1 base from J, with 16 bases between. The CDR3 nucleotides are TGCAGTGCTAGAAAAGAATGGGCTAGCGGCACAGATACGCAGTATTTT. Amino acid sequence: CSARKEWASGTDTQYF.

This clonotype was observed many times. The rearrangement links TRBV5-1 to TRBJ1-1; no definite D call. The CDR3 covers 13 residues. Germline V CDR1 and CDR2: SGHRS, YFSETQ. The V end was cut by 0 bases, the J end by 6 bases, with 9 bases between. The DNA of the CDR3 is TGCGCCAGCAGCTTGGACGGGGTCCCTGAAGCTTTCTTT. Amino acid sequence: CASSLDGVPEAFF.

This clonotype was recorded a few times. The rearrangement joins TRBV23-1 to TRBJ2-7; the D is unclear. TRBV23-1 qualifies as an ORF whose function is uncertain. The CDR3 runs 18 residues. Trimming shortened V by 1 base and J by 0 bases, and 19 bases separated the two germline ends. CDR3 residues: CASSQFHFRAPSSYEQYF. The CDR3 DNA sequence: TGCGCCAGCAGTCAATTTCACTTCCGCGCCCCGAGCTCCTACGAGCAGTACTTC.

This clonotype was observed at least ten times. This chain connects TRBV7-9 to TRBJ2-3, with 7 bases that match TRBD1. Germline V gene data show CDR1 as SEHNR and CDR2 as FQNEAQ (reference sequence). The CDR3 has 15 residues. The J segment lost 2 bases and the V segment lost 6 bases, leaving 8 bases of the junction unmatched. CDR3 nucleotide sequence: TGTGCCAGCAGACAGGGGAGTATCGACACAGATACGCAGTATTTT. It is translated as CASRQGSIDTDTQYF.

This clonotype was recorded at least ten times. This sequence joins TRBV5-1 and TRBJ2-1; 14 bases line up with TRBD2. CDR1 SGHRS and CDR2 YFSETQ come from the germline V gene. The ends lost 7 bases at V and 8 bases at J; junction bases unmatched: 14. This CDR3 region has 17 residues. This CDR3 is CASGKLGTSGSTDEQFF. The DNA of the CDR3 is TGCGCCAGCGGGAAGTTGGGGACTAGCGGGAGTACCGATGAGCAGTTCTTC.